These 12 T cell receptor beta chains originate from one sample sequenced in a study of T-cell reconstitution after alpha-beta-depleted transplantation in children. Unique molecular identifiers were incorporated when the TCRbeta library was constructed. Using its own MiXCR run on the PCR reads, TCRdb lists one record per CDR3 protein. Of over 200,000 distinct CDR3 sequences in the sample, approximately 11% were seen once. The sequencing used PBMCs, collected before TCRalphabeta/CD19-depleted stem cell transplant. These receptor sequences come from a child under two years old with acute myeloid leukemia, due to receive a stem cell transplant.

The table lists this clonotype with many counts. The genes are TRBV27 and TRBJ2-1; no clear D. V was shortened by 11 bases and J by 3 bases, with 20 bases between the two germline ends. Germline values: CDR1 MNHEY, CDR2 SMNVEV (reference sequence). The CDR3 runs to 15 residues. Here the CDR3 reads CAASRLGVGYNEQFF. CDR3 in DNA: TGTGCCGCTTCCCGCTTAGGAGTCGGCTACAATGAGCAGTTCTTC.

The rearrangement links TRBV12-3 or TRBV12-4 to TRBJ1-1; maybe TRBD1 (5 bases). V shed 5 bases and J shed 11 bases, with 12 bases lying between them. This CDR3 comprises 11 residues. CDR3 DNA sequence: TGTGCCAGCAGTCCGGACATCCGGGCTTTCTTT. Its translation is CASSPDIRAFF.

This clonotype was seen ten or more times. The rearrangement links TRBV2 to TRBJ2-1, with 9 bases fitting TRBD1. Looked up from germline, CDR1 is SNHLY and CDR2 is FYNNEI. The ends lost 1 base at V and 5 bases at J; junction bases unmatched: 3. The length of the CDR3 is 15 residues. The CDR3 sequence is CASSEDRGHHNEQFF. The CDR3 DNA reads as TGTGCCAGCAGTGAAGACAGGGGGCACCACAATGAGCAGTTCTTC.

This chain connects TRBV7-8 to TRBJ1-1; D is unclear. CDR1 SGHVS and CDR2 FQNEAQ come from the germline V gene. This CDR3 region has 11 residues. V lost 3 bases and J lost 9, with 8 bases in between. CDR3 sequence reads: CASSLGEKAFF. CDR3 nucleotides: TGTGCCAGCAGCTTGGGTGAGAAAGCTTTCTTT.

This clonotype has at least ten counts. V and J are TRBV12-3 or TRBV12-4 and TRBJ1-4, with D perhaps matching TRBD1 (5 bases). Trimming removed 9 bases at V and 2 bases at J, with 13 bases between. The CDR3 covers 14 residues. CDR3 protein: CASHAGTTNEKLFF. The CDR3, as DNA: TGTGCCAGTCACGCCGGGACGACTAATGAAAAACTGTTTTTT.

This clonotype was seen repeatedly, ten times or more. The chain has TRBV7-8 and TRBJ2-1; 8 bases align to TRBD2. Germline V gives CDR1 SGHVS, CDR2 FQNEAQ. The CDR3 spans 15 residues. J was trimmed by 8 bases and V by 0 bases; bases with no gene match: 6. The CDR3 DNA is TGTGCCAGCAGCTTAGCCCCGGGACTAGGGGATGAGCAGTTCTTC. This codes for CASSLAPGLGDEQFF.

The table lists this clonotype with many counts. The CDR3 spells CASSEQPSYNEQFF. The CDR3 DNA reads as TGTGCCAGCTCAGAACAGCCCTCCTACAATGAGCAGTTCTTC. The chain recombines TRBV18 with TRBJ2-1; D is unresolved. Germline CDR1 KGHSH, CDR2 LQKENI. CDR3 length: 14 residues. V was trimmed by 5 bases and J by 0 bases, leaving 8 bases between them.

In its sample, this clonotype was seen many times. The rearrangement links TRBV5-8 to TRBJ2-3, with 7 bases fitting TRBD1. J was trimmed by 2 bases and V by 4 bases; bases with no gene match: 4. The CDR3 has 14 amino acids. The germline gives CDR1 SGHTS, CDR2 YDEGEE. CDR3 sequence reads: CASSKTGNTDTQYF. CDR3 nucleotides: TGTGCCAGCAGCAAGACAGGGAACACAGATACGCAGTATTTT.

This clonotype occurred many times. The rearrangement links TRBV5-1 to TRBJ2-1; the match to TRBD2 covers 10 bases. The CDR3 totals 17 residues. Trimming took 4 bases from V and 10 from J; bases not matched to a gene: 17. Germline loops: CDR1 SGHRS, CDR2 YFSETQ. The CDR3 spells CASSPNELAGQEWEQFF. As DNA, the CDR3 is TGCGCCAGCAGCCCGAATGAACTAGCGGGACAGGAATGGGAGCAGTTCTTC.

This clonotype was recorded at least ten times. This chain uses TRBV30 with TRBJ2-1; 10 positions agree with TRBD2. V shed 0 bases and J 10 bases; nucleotides not matched to a gene: 6. The CDR3 totals 14 residues. CDR1 and CDR2 from the germline V gene are GTSNPN and SVGIG (reference sequence). CDR3 sequence: CAWSVAGGLTEQFF. As DNA, the CDR3 is TGTGCCTGGAGTGTAGCGGGGGGGCTTACAGAGCAGTTCTTC.

This clonotype was observed many times. This chain uses TRBV25-1 with TRBJ2-5; D unclear. V was trimmed by 4 bases and J by 5 bases, leaving 5 bases between them. Germline values: CDR1 MGHDK, CDR2 SYGVNS. The CDR3 is 11 residues long. As DNA, the CDR3 is TGTGCCAGCAGTGGTTTGGAGACCCAGTACTTC. Amino acids: CASSGLETQYF.

In its sample, this clonotype was seen many times. The chain carries TRBV11-2 and TRBJ1-4; TRBD1 might be the D (6 bases). Trimming took 6 bases from V and 2 from J, leaving 10 bases between them. The CDR3 extends over 14 amino acids. Germline V gene data show CDR1 as SGHAT and CDR2 as FQNNGV. This CDR3 reads CASSGGNTNEKLFF. In DNA form, the CDR3 reads TGTGCCAGCAGTGGGGGCAATACTAATGAAAAACTGTTTTTT. Filled out from reference TRBV11-2 and TRBJ1-4, the complete variable domain reads EAGVAQSPRYKIIEKRQSVAFWCNPISGHATLYWYQQILGQGPKLLIQFQNNGVVDDSQLPKDRFSAERLKGVDSTLKIQPAKLEDSAVYLCASSGGNTNEKLFFGSGTQLSVL.